The source of this T cell receptor (beta chain) is a study of blood T cell repertoires in COVID-19. The overall study: Whether acute or convalescent, the COVID-19 samples came from the United States, Italy and Spain. PBMCs, B-cell-depleted T cells, or T cells provided the cDNA or gDNA that made up the material.

Libraries were prepared by immunoSEQ multiplex PCR; TCRdb keeps only in-frame clonotypes and omits some of them. This table holds approximately 250,000 clones, roughly 90% found once. This sequence originates from a man aged 25 to 40 with active or convalescent COVID-19. Material: peripheral blood.

DNA of the CDR3: TGTGCCAGCAGCTTAGATCGACGACAGTACGCGTACGAGCAGTACTTC. Protein sequence: CASSLDRRQYAYEQYF. This chain uses TRBV11-2 with TRBJ2-7; perhaps TRBD1 as D (5 bases). Trimming pared 0 bases from V and 4 bases from J, leaving 16 bases between. Germline V lookup: CDR1 SGHAT, CDR2 FQNNGV. The CDR3 totals 16 residues.